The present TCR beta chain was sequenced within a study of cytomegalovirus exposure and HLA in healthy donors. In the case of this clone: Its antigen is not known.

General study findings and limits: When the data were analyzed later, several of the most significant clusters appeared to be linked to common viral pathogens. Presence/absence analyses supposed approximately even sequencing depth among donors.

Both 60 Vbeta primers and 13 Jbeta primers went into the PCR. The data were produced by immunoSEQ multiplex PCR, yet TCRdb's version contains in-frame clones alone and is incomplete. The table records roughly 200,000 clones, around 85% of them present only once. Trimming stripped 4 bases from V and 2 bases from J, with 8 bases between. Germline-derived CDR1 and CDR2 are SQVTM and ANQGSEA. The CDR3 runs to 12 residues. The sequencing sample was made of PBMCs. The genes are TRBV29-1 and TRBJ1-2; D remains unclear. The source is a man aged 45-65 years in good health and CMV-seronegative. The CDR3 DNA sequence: TGCAGCGTTGCACCGGGGAACTATGGCTACACCTTC. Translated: CSVAPGNYGYTF.